Below, one T cell receptor beta chain is given with its context. This table comes from immunoSEQ multiplex PCR, and its TCRdb copy is limited to in-frame clones, with some not included. The table records more than 250,000 clones, roughly 88% of them present only once. This CDR3 spans 17 amino acids. V lost 11 bases to trimming and J lost 2 bases; unmatched junction nucleotides: 10. The germline V gene encodes CDR1 SNHLY and CDR2 FYNNEI. Individuals aged about 18 to 95 years were recruited from 24 US areas. In assigning cohorts, the study relied on participant-reported clinical history. This specimen belongs to a study of blood T cell repertoires in COVID-19. Study-wide background: Samples of COVID-19 (acute and convalescent) were obtained from the United States, Italy and Spain.

Sample: PBMCs or T cells enriched from blood (not recorded which). The V gene is TRBV2, the J gene TRBJ2-3, with 16 positions matching TRBD2. The TCR comes from a woman aged 40-49 years with acute COVID-19. CDR3 residues: CASTPGLAGGNTDTQYF. CDR3 coding DNA: TGTGCCTCTACGCCGGGACTAGCGGGAGGGAACACAGATACGCAGTATTTT.